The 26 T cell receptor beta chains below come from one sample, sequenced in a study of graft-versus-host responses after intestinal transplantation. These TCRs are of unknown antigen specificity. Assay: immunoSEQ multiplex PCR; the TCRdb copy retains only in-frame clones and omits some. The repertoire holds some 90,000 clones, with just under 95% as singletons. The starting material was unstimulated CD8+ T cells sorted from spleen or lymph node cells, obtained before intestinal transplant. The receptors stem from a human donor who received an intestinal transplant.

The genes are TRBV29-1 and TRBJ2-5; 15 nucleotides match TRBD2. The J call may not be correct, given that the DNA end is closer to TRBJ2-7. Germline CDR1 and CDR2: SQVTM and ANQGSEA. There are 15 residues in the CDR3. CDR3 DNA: TGCAGCGTGCTCGGACTAGCGGGAGGGCCCTACGAGCAGTACTTC. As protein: CSVLGLAGGPYEQYF.

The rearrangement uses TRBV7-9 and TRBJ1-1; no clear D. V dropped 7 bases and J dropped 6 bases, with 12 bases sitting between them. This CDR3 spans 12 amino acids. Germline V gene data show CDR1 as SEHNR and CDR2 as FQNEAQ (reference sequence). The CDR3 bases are TGTGCCAGCAACCCCATAAACTCTGAAGCTTTCTTT. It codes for CASNPINSEAFF.

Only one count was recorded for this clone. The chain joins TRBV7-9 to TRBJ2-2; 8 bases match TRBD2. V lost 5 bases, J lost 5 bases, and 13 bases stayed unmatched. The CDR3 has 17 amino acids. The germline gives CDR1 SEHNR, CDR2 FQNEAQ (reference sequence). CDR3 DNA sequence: TGTGCCAGCAGCCCCCCACTAAGCGGGGGCGGAACCGGGGAGCTGTTTTTT. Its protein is CASSPPLSGGGTGELFF. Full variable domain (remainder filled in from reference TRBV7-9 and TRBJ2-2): DTGVSQNPRHKITKRGQNVTFRCDPISEHNRLYWYRQTLGQGPEFLTYFQNEAQLEKSRLLSDRFSAERPKGSFSTLEIQRTEQGDSAMYLCASSPPLSGGGTGELFFGEGSRLTVL.

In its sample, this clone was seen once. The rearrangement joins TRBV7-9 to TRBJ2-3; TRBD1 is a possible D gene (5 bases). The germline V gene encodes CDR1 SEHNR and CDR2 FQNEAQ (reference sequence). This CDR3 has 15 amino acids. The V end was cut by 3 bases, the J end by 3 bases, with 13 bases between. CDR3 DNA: TGTGCCAGCAGCTTTAGGGGTGAGGATACAGATACGCAGTATTTT. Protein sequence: CASSFRGEDTDTQYF.

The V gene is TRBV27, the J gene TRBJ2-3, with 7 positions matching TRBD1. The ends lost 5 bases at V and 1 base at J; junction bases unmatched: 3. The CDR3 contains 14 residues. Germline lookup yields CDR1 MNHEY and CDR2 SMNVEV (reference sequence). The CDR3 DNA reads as TGTGCCAGCAGTCCGGGACAGCGCACAGATACGCAGTATTTT. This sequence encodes CASSPGQRTDTQYF.

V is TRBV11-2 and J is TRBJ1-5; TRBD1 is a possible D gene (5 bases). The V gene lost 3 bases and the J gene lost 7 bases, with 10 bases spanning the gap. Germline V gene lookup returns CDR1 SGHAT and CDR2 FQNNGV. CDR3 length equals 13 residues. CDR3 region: CASSLGGGQPQHF. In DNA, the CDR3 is TGTGCCAGCAGCTTGGGGGGGGGACAGCCCCAGCATTTT.

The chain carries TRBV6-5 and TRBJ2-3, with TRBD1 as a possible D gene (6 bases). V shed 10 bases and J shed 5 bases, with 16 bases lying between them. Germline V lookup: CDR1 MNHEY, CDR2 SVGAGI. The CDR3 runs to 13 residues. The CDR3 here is CATMQGSGDTQYF. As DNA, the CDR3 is TGTGCCACAATGCAGGGGAGTGGAGATACGCAGTATTTT.

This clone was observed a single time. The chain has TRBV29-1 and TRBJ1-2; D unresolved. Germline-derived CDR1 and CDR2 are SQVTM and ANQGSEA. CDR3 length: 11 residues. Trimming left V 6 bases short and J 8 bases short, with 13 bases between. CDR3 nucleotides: TGCAGCGTCGGAGACGGCGGGGGCTACACCTTC. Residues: CSVGDGGGYTF.

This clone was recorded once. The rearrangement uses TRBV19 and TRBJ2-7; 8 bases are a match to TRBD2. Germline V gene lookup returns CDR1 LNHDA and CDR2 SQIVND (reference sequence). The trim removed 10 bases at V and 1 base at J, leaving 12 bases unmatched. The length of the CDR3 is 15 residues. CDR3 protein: CATSLFGGASYEQYF. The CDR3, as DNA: TGTGCCACATCCCTTTTCGGGGGGGCTTCCTACGAGCAGTACTTC.

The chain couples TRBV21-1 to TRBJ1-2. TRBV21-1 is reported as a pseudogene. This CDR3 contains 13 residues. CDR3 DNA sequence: TGTGCCAGCAGCAAAGACGGTTATTCGATCCACACCTTC. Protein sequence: CASSKDGYSIHTF.

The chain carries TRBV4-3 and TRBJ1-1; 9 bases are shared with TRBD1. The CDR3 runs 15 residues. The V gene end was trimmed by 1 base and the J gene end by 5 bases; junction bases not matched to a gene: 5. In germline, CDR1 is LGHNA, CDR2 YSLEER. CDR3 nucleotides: TGCGCCAGCAGCCAAGGTGACAGGGGGTATACTGAAGCTTTCTTT. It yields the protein CASSQGDRGYTEAFF.

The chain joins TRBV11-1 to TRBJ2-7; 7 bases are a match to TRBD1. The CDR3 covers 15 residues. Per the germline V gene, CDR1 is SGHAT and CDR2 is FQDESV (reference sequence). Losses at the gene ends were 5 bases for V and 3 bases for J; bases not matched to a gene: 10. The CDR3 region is CASSPGTDHYYEQYF. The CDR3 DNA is TGTGCCAGCAGCCCCGGGACAGACCACTACTACGAGCAGTACTTC.

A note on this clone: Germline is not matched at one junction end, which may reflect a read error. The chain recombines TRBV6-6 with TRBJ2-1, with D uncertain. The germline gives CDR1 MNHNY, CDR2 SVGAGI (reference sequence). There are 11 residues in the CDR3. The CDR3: CASSYDAAQVF. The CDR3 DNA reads TGTGCCAGCAGTTACGACGCCGCCCAGGTCTTC.

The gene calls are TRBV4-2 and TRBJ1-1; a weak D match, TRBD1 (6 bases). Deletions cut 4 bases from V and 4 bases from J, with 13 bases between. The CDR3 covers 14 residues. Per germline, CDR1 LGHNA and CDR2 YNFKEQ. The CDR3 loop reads CASSPGDGPTEAFF. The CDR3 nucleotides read TGTGCCAGCAGCCCAGGGGACGGGCCCACTGAAGCTTTCTTT.

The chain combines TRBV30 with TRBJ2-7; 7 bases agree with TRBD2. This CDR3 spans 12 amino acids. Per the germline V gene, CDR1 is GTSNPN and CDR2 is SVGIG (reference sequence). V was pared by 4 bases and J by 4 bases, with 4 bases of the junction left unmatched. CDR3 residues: CAWTISGYEQYF. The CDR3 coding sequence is TGTGCCTGGACCATTAGCGGGTACGAGCAGTACTTC.

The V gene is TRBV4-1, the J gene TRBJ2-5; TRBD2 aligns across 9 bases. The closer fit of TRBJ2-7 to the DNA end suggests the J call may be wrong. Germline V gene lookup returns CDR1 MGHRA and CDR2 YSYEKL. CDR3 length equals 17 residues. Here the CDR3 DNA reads TGCGCCAGCAGCCAAGGGAGAGCGGGAGGTCTCTCCTACGAGCAGTACTTC. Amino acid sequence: CASSQGRAGGLSYEQYF.

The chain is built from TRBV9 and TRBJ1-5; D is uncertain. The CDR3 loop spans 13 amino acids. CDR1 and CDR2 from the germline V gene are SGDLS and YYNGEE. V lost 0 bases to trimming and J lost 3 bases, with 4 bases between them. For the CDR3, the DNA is TGTGCCAGCAGCGTAGAACTCAATCAGCCCCAGCATTTT. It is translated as CASSVELNQPQHF.

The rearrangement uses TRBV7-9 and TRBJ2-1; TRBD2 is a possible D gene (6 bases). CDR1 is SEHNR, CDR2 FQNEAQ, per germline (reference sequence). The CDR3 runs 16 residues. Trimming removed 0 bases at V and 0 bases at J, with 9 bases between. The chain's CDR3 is CASSLAGLRSYNEQFF. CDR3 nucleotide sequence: TGTGCCAGCAGCTTAGCGGGACTTCGCTCCTACAATGAGCAGTTCTTC.

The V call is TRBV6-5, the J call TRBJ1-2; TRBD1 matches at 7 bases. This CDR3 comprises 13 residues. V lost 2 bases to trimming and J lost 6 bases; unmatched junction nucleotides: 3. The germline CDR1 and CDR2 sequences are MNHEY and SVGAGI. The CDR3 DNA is TGTGCCAGCAGTTACAGGGGGCGAGATGGCTACACCTTC. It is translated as CASSYRGRDGYTF.

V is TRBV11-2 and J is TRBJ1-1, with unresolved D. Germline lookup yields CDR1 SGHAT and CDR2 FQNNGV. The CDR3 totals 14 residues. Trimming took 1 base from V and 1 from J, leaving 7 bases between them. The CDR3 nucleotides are TGTGCCAGCAGCTTAGGGTTCGGGAACACTGAAGCTTTCTTT. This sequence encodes CASSLGFGNTEAFF.

DNA of the CDR3: TGTGCCAGCAGCTTGGCCCTAGGAATTAACTATGGCTACACCTTC. The encoded protein is CASSLALGINYGYTF. The genes are TRBV5-4 and TRBJ1-2; D is unclear. The germline V gene has CDR1 SGHNT and CDR2 YYREEE (reference sequence). The CDR3 runs to 15 residues. Trimming pared 0 bases from V and 1 base from J, leaving 10 bases between.

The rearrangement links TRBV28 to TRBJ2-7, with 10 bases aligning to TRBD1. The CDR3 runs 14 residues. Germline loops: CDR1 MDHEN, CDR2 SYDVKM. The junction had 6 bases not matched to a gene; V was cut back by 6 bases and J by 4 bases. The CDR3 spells CASSKRTGGYEQYF. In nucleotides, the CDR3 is TGTGCCAGCAGCAAAAGGACAGGGGGGTACGAGCAGTACTTC.

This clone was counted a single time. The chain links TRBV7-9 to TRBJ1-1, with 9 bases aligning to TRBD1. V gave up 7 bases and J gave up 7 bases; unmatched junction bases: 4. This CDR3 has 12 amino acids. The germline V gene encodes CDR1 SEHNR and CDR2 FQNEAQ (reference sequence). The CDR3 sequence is CASTPTGGEAFF. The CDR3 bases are TGTGCCAGCACCCCGACAGGGGGTGAAGCTTTCTTT.

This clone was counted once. CDR3 in DNA: TGTGCGGAGGGACAGGGGATACAAGAGACCCAGTACTTC. It translates to CAEGQGIQETQYF. The chain has TRBV6-6 and TRBJ2-5; 10 nucleotides line up with TRBD1. This CDR3 is 13 amino acids long. Germline CDR1 and CDR2: MNHNY and SVGAGI (reference sequence).

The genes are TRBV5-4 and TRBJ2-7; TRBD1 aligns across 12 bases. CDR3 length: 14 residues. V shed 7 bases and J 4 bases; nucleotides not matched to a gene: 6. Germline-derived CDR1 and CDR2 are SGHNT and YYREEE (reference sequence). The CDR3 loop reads CASGGTGGAYEQYF. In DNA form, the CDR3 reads TGTGCCAGCGGCGGGACAGGGGGCGCGTACGAGCAGTACTTC.

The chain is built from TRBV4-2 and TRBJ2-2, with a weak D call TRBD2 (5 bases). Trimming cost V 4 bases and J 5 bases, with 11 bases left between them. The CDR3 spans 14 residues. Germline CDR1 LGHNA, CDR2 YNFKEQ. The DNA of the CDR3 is TGTGCCAGCAGCCCAGGACTCTTAACCGGGGAGCTGTTTTTT. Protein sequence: CASSPGLLTGELFF.